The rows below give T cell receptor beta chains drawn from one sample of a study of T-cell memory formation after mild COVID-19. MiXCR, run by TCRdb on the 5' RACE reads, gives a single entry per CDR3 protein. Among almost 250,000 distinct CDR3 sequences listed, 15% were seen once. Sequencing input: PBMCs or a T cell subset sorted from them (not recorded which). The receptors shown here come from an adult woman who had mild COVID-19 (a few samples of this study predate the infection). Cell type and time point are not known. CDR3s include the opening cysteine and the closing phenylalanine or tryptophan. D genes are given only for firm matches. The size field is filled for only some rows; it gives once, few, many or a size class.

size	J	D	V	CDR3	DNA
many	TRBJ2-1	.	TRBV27	CASRPRGSYNEQFF	TGTGCCAGCAGACCCCGGGGCTCCTACAATGAGCAGTTCTTC
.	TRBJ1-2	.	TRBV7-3	CASSLHGGNYGYTF	TGTGCCAGCAGCTTACATGGAGGGAACTATGGCTACACCTTC
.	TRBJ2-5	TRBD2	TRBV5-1	CASSSPGLAGQETQYF	TGCGCCAGCAGCTCCCCGGGACTAGCGGGGCAAGAGACCCAGTACTTC
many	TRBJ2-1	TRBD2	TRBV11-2	CASSLGTSGMQFF	TGTGCCAGCAGCCTCGGGACTAGCGGGATGCAGTTCTTC
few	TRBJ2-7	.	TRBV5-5	CASSADLFRVNSYEQYF	TGTGCCAGCAGCGCCGACCTATTCAGGGTCAACTCCTACGAGCAGTACTTC
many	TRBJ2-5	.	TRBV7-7	CASSSTRLETQYF	TGTGCCAGCAGCTCTACTAGATTGGAGACCCAGTACTTC
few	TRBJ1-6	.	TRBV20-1	CSASLGPYNSPLHF	TGCAGTGCTAGCCTAGGACCCTATAATTCACCCCTCCACTTT
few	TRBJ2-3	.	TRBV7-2	CASRPATDTQYF	TGTGCCAGCAGACCAGCCACAGATACGCAGTATTTT
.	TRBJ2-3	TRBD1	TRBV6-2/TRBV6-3	CASSGAGTVRTDTQYF	TGTGCCAGCAGTGGAGCCGGGACAGTTAGAACAGATACGCAGTATTTT
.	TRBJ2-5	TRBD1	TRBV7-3	CASSPQGGWVETQYF	TGTGCCAGCAGCCCACAGGGGGGCTGGGTAGAGACCCAGTACTTC
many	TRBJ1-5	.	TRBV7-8	CASSLARGVGGQPQHF	TGTGCCAGCAGCTTAGCGAGGGGGGTTGGAGGTCAGCCCCAGCATTTT